This is a list of T cell receptor beta chains from one sample in a study of blood T cell repertoires in COVID-19. Profiling relied on immunoSEQ multiplex PCR, and the TCRdb table lists in-frame clones only, not all of them. This table holds 250,000 to 350,000 clones, about 90% found once. What was sequenced was peripheral blood. The receptors derive from a woman aged 45-65 years who had recovered from COVID-19. Each CDR3 is given without its conserved first and last residue.

v_call	j_call	cdr3_aa
TRBV4-1	TRBJ1-3	ASSQAVAAGNTIY
TRBV9	TRBJ1-6	ASSVMGQGSDSPLH
TRBV7-2	TRBJ2-2	ASRQVANTGELF
TRBV7-9	TRBJ2-3	ASSSPGLLFTDTQY
TRBV10-3	TRBJ2-1	AISTLGLAGAEQF
TRBV5-6	TRBJ1-1	ASSLFGNTEAF
TRBV23-1	TRBJ1-2	ASSHSDINRGRNYGYT
TRBV5-1	TRBJ2-6	ASSLGLGGANVLT
TRBV9	TRBJ2-1	ASSAGGTYNEQF
TRBV30	TRBJ1-5	AWSGTRAGEPQH
TRBV5-5	TRBJ2-2	ASSLSRQDTGELF
TRBV7-8	TRBJ2-7	ASTPRWQVYEQY
TRBV14	TRBJ2-7	ASSQAHTYEQY
TRBV14	TRBJ1-1	ASSQAPLYTEAF
TRBV6-6	TRBJ2-3	ATTGARGTQY
TRBV28	TRBJ2-7	ASSLGSSYEQY
TRBV12-3/TRBV12-4	TRBJ2-7	ASSRAGAQY
TRBV13	TRBJ2-2	ASSLARLGGPGTGELF
TRBV18	TRBJ2-5	ASSPTGFPGETQY
TRBV29-1	TRBJ1-2	SLGLNYGYT
TRBV19	TRBJ1-5	ASSIGGLGSLWPQH
TRBV21-1	TRBJ1-1	ASSKPRDRGTEAF
TRBV10-3	TRBJ2-7	AISGPGQGAPNEQY
TRBV28	TRBJ1-2	ASRPGQGSYGYT
TRBV19	TRBJ1-1	ASSTTPGQGQLAF
TRBV5-1	TRBJ2-5	ASSLNRQETQY
TRBV19	TRBJ2-6	ASTQPGQGARGANVLT
TRBV7-2	TRBJ2-1	ASSLVAGGPVEQF
TRBV19	TRBJ2-1	ASRDRDRGYNEQF
TRBV6-5	TRBJ1-1	ASSYSRRNTEAF
TRBV5-1	TRBJ2-1	ASSLGQRGGSYNEQF
TRBV18	TRBJ1-2	ASSPNRQVSNYGYT